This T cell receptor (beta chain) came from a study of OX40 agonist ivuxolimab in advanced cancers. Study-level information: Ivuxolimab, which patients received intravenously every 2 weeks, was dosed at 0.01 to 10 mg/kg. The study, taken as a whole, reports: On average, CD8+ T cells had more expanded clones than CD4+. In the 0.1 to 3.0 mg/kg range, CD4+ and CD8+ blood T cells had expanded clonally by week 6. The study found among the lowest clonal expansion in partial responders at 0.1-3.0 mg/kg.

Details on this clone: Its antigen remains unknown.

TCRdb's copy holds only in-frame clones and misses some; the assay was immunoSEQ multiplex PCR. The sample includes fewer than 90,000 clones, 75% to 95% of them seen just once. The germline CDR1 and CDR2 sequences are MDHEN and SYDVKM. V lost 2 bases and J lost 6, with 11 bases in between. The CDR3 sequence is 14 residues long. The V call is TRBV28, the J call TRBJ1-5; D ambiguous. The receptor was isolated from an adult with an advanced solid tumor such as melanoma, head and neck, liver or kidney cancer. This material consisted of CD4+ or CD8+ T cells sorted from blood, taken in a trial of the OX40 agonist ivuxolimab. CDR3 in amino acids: CASSLVGNRQPQHF. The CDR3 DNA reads TGTGCCAGCAGTTTAGTAGGTAACCGTCAGCCCCAGCATTTT.